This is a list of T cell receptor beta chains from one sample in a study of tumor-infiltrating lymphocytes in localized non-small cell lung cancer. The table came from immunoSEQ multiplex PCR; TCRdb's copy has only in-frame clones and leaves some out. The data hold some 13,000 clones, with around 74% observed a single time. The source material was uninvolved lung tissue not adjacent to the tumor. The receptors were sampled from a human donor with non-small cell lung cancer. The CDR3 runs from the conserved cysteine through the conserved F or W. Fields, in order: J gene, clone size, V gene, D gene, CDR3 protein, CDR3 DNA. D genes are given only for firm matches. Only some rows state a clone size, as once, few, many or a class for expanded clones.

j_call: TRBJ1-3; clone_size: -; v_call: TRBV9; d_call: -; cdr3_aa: CASSRGRVSGNTIYF; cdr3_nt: TGTGCCAGCAGCCGCGGGAGGGTCTCTGGAAACACCATATATTTT
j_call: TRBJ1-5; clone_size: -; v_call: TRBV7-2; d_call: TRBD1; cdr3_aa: CASSLQGGDQPQHF; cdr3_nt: TGTGCCAGCAGCTTACAGGGGGGCGATCAGCCCCAGCATTTT
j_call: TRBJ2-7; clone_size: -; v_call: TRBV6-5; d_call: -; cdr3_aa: CASSQVATSNEQYF; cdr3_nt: TGTGCCAGCAGCCAGGTCGCAACATCCAACGAGCAGTACTTC
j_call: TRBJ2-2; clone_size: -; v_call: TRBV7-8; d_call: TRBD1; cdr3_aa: CASSPDRGQGGELFF; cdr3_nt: TGTGCCAGCAGCCCGGACAGGGGGCAAGGCGGGGAGCTGTTTTTT
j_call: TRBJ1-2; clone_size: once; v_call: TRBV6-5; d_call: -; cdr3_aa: CASRADLGNYGYTF; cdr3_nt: TGTGCCAGCCGAGCAGATCTCGGAAACTATGGCTACACCTTC
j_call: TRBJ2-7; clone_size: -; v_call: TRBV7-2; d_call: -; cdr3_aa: CASSPQAGSSYEQYF; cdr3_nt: TGTGCCAGCAGCCCCCAGGCGGGAAGCTCCTACGAGCAGTACTTC
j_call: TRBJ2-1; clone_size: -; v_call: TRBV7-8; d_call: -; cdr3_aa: CASSLSSGGLMNNEQFF; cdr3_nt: TGTGCCAGCAGCTTATCCTCGGGGGGCCTTATGAACAATGAGCAGTTCTTC
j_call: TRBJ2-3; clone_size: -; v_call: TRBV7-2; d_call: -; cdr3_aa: CASSLTGVSTDTQYF; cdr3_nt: TGTGCCAGCAGCTTAACGGGGGTTAGCACAGATACGCAGTATTTT
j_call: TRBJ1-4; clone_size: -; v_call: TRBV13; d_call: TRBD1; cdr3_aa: CASSFRDRVEKLFF; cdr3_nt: TGTGCCAGCAGCTTCCGGGACAGGGTTGAAAAACTGTTTTTT
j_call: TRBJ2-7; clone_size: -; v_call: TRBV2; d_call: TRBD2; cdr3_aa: CASSGLAGAYEQYF; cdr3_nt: TGTGCCAGCAGTGGACTAGCGGGGGCCTACGAGCAGTACTTC
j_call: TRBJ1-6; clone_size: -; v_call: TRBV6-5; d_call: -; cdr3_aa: CASSGSMGRSSPLHF; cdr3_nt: TGTGCCAGCAGTGGTTCTATGGGGAGGAGTTCACCCCTCCACTTT
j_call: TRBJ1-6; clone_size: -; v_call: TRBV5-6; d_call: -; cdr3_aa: CASSLWAGTKSPLHF; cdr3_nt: TGTGCCAGCAGCTTGTGGGCAGGGACCAAGTCACCCCTCCACTTT
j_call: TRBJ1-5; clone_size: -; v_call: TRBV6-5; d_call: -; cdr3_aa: CASTREGGQPQHF; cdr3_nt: TGTGCCAGCACCCGAGAGGGGGGACAGCCCCAGCATTTT
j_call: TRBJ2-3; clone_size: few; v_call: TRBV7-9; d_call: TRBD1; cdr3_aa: CASSSDRASTDTQYF; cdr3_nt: TGTGCCAGCAGCTCGGACAGGGCTAGCACAGATACGCAGTATTTT
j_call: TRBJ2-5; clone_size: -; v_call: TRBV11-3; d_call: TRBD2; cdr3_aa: CASSLRAGQETQYF; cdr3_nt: TGTGCCAGCAGCTTGCGAGCGGGGCAAGAGACCCAGTACTTC
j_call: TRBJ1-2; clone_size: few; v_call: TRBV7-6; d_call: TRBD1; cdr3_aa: CASSPGQGYGYTF; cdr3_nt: TGTGCCAGCAGCCCGGGACAGGGCTATGGCTACACCTTC
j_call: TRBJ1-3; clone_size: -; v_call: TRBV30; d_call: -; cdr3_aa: CASALSSGNTIYF; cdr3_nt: TGTGCCTCTGCATTAAGCTCTGGAAACACCATATATTTT
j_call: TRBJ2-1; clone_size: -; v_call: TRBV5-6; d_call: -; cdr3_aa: CASSLDLGIYNEQFF; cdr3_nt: TGTGCCAGCAGCTTGGATTTGGGAATCTACAATGAGCAGTTCTTC
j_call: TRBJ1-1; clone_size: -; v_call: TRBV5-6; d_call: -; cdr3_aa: CASSLGHTRLMNTEAFF; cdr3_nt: TGTGCCAGCAGCTTGGGGCACACTAGGCTCATGAACACTGAAGCTTTCTTT
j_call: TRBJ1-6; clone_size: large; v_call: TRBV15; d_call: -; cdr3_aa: CATSRGPGPSGLHF; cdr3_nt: TGTGCCACCAGCAGAGGGCCCGGACCCTCGGGCCTCCACTTT
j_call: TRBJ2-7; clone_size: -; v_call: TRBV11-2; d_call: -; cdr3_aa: CASSLDLNRGAYEQYF; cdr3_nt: TGTGCCAGCAGCTTAGATCTCAATAGGGGGGCTTACGAGCAGTACTTC
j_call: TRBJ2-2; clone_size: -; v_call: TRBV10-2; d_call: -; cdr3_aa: CASTGAQLGSNTGELFF; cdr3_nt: TGCGCCAGCACGGGAGCCCAGCTAGGCTCGAACACCGGGGAGCTGTTTTTT
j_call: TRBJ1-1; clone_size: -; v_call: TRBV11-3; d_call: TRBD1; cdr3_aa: CASSLGDRTEAFF; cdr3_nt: TGTGCCAGCAGCTTAGGGGACAGAACTGAAGCTTTCTTT
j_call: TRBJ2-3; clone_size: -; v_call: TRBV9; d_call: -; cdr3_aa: CASSVGPTEDTQYF; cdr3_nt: TGTGCCAGCAGCGTAGGACCGACCGAAGATACGCAGTATTTT
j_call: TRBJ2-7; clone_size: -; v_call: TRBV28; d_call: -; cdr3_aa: CASSLGGHIYEQYF; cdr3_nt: TGTGCCAGCAGTTTAGGAGGGCACATCTACGAGCAGTACTTC
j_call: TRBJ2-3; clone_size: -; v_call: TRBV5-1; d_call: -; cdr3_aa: CASSLSSPTDTQYF; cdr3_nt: TGCGCCAGCAGCTTGTCCTCCCCCACAGATACGCAGTATTTT
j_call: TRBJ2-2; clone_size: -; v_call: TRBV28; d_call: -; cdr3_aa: CASSLFFHETQAGELFF; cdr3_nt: TGTGCCAGCAGTTTATTCTTTCACGAAACACAGGCCGGGGAGCTGTTTTTT